The clone carrying this T cell receptor beta chain appeared a few times. The antigen is undetermined. The sample is drawn from a study of blood T cells in healthy people across ages. The study, taken as a whole, reports: A roughly linear age-dependent decrease characterized TCR beta diversity per million T cells.

The use of a sample-barcoded 5' primer and a J-beta primer mix characterized a second PCR of 7 to 11 cycles. A template-switch adaptor with 12 random nucleotides tagged each cDNA molecule. One entry per CDR3 protein, called by TCRdb with MiXCR from the 5' RACE reads. The table has a few hundred thousand distinct CDR3 sequences, approximately 52% seen once. Trimming cost V 7 bases and J 6 bases, with 12 bases left between them. The CDR3 extends over 13 amino acids. This chain links TRBV12-3 or TRBV12-4 with TRBJ1-4, with D perhaps TRBD1 (5 bases). Sequences were obtained from blood. This clonotype was obtained from a man between 60 and 70 years old in good health. CDR3 protein: CASTRAGDEKLFF. DNA of the CDR3: TGTGCCAGCACCCGGGCGGGGGATGAAAAACTGTTTTTT.